This paragraph reports one T cell receptor (beta chain). It has no known antigen specificity. No much larger clone is present one base from it, and per-base qualities are unavailable. For sequencing of the TCRbeta CDR3 region, genomic DNA was extracted from the sorted cells. The immunoSEQ Assay was used for sequencing of TCRbeta CDR3 regions. TCRdb obtained this table from immuneACCESS and retained in-frame rearrangements with V and J assigned. These tables miss some clones; where compared with another copy, unresolved V genes account for less than half of the shortfall, and the remainder is unexplained. Recorded for this sample are about 19,000 clones; roughly 90% of them occurred a single time. The ten biggest clones cover about an eighth of the sample. These data originate in a study of OX40 agonist ivuxolimab in advanced cancers. Some background on the complete study: Ivuxolimab, which targeted the costimulatory receptor OX40 (CD134), was an agonistic, fully human IgG2 monoclonal antibody. Prior anti-PD-1, anti-PD-L1 or anti-CTLA-4 therapy was permitted, and 30% to 50% of dose-escalation patients had received checkpoint inhibitors. Peripheral TCRbeta sequencing aimed to test whether ivuxolimab altered TCR sequence diversity and caused clonal T-cell expansion. Of the 50 to 55 dose-escalation patients, hepatocellular carcinoma was present in around 20, melanoma in approximately 15, renal cell carcinoma in 9 and head and neck cancer in 9. Intravenous ivuxolimab was administered to patients every 2 weeks at six dose levels: 0.01, 0.1, 0.3, 1.5, 3 and 10 mg/kg. Partial responses occurred in three dose-escalation patients: two with cutaneous melanoma and one with hepatocellular carcinoma. In the dose-escalation cohort, around four fifths of patients were male, and the mean age was approximately 60 years, with a range of about 20 to 79. The paper describes the monotherapy dose-escalation part (N ≈ 52 patients) of the phase I trial of ivuxolimab.

The trial excluded patients who had a history of autoimmune disease or who were on systemic immunosuppression. Peripheral blood for TCR sequencing was collected from all dose cohorts at baseline, on cycle 4 day 1, and on cycle 7 day 1. The samples were drawn from a first-in-human, open-label, multicenter phase I dose-escalation trial of ivuxolimab. The trial enrolled adults with locally advanced or metastatic head and neck squamous cell, hepatocellular, melanoma or renal cell carcinoma. Before TCR sequencing, CD4+ T cells and CD8+ T cells from peripheral blood were sorted into separate populations. There are 12 amino acids in the CDR3, from cysteine to phenylalanine inclusive. This entry keeps only the CDR3 DNA: 36 bases, framed from base 1. Sequences MGHDK (CDR1) and SYGVNS (CDR2) are obtained from the germline V gene. Trimming at the junction amounts to 8 bases on V and 6 bases on J, and the germline ends lie 13 bases apart.

Study-level results and caveats: At doses of 0.1 to 3.0 mg/kg, clonal expansion of both CD4+ and CD8+ blood T cells was observed from baseline to week 6. Antigen specificity was not determined for the clonally expanded peripheral T cells. Low levels of normalized T-cell clonal expansion were also seen in some nonresponding patients. After ivuxolimab, CD8+ T cells had more expanded clones than CD4+ T cells on average. In the 0.1-3.0 mg/kg groups, partial responders had among the lowest normalized peripheral clonal expansion, particularly in CD8+ T cells.

This sequence was found in an adult with an advanced solid tumor such as melanoma, head and neck, liver or kidney cancer. Sequenced here: CD4+ or CD8+ T cells sorted from blood, sampled in a trial of the OX40 agonist ivuxolimab. The V and J genes are TRBV25-1 and TRBJ1-1; D gene: possibly TRBD1, on 5 matching bases. The sequenced DNA is TGTGCCAGCGGCAGGGTGGTTGCTGAAGCTTTCTTT. The resulting protein is CASGRVVAEAFF.